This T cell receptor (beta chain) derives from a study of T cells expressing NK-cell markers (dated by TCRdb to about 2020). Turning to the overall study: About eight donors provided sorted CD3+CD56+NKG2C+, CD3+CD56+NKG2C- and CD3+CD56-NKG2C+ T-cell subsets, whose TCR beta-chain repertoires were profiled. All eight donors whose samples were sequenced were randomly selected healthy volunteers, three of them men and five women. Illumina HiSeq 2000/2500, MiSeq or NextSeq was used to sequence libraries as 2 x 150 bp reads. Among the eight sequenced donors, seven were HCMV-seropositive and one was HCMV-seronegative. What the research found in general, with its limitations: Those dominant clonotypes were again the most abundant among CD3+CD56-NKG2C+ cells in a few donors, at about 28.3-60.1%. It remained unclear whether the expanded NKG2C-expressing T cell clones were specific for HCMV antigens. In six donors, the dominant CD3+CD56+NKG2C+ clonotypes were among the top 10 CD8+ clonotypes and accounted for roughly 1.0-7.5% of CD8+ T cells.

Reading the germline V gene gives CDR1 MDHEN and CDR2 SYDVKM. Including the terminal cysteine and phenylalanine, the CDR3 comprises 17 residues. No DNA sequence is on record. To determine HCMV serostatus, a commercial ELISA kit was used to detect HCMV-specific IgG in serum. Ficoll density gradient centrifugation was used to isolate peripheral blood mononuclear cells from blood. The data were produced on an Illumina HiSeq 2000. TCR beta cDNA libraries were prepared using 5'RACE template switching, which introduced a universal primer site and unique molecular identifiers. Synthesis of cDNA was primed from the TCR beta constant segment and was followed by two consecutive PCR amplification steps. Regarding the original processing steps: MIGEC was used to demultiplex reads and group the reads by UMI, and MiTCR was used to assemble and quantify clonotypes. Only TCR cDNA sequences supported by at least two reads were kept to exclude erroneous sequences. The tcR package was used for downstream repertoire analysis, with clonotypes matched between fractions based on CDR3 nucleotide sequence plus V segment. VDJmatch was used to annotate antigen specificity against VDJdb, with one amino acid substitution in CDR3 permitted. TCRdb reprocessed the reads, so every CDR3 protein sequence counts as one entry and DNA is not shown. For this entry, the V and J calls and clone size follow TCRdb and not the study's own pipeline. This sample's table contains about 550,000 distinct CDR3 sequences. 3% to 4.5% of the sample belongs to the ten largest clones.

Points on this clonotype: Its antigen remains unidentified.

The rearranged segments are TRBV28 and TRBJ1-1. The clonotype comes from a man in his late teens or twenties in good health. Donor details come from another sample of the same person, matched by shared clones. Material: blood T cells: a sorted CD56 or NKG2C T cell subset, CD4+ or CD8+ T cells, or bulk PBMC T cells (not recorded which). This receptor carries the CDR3 CASSSSMGRRANTEAFF.